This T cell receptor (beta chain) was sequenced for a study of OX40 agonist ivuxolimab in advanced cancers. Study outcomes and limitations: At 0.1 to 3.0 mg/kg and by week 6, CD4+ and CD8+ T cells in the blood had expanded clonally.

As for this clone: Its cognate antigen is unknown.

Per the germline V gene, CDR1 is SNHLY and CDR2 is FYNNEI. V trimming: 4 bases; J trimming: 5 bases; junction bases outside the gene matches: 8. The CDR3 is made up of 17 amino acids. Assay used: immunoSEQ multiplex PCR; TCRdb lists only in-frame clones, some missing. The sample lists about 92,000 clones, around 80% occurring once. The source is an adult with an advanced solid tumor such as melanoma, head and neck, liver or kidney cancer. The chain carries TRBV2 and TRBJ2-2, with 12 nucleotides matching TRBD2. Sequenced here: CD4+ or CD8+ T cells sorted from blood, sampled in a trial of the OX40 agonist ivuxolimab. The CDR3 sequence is CASSGTSGNPLTGELFF. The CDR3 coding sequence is TGTGCCAGCAGTGGGACTAGCGGGAACCCCCTTACCGGGGAGCTGTTTTTT.